This T cell receptor beta chain was observed in a study of memory CD4+ T cells and cytomegalovirus serostatus. Only in-frame clones appear in the TCRdb table, and some are missing; sequencing was by immunoSEQ multiplex PCR. The top ten hold 2.5% to 3% of the sample, which has over 65,000 clones, around four fifths seen once. Single viable CD3+CD4+CD8-CD45RO+ cells were sorted as the memory CD4+ T cells. CMV serostatus came from serum IgG against pp150, pp28, p38, p52. The length of the CDR3 is 13 residues. Germline V gene sequence: CDR1 SQVTM, CDR2 ANQGSEA. The ends were cut back, 6 bases at V and 7 bases at J, with 19 bases in the middle.

This receptor was obtained from an adult in good health and CMV-seropositive. The sequencing sample was made of memory CD4+ T cells from blood. This chain uses TRBV29-1 with TRBJ2-7, with a possible D match to TRBD1 (7 bases). CDR3 region: CSVRWAGGYEQYF. The CDR3 DNA reads as TGCAGCGTCCGCTGGGCAGGGGGGTATGAGCAGTACTTC.